This TCR beta chain stems from a study of cytomegalovirus exposure and HLA in healthy donors. Study context: Samples from HLA-typed donors yielded approximately 80 million unique TCRs in an early data release. Most donors, around 81% of more than 300 genotyped, fell in the Caucasian-associated ancestry cluster.

The primer mix had 60 Vbeta and 13 Jbeta primers. Original analysis: In a later analysis, of 80 million or so unique beta chains, about 12 million appeared in at least two donors. Libraries were prepared by immunoSEQ multiplex PCR; TCRdb keeps only in-frame clonotypes and omits some of them. The V and J calls and clone size are taken from that table; D and trimming were inferred from the DNA. The table includes approximately 88,000 clones, approximately 76% detected once. Donors counted as nominally healthy when sampled, yet unrecorded immune exposures were likely. The TCR sequence derives from a man aged 25 to 45 in good health and CMV-seropositive. Sequencing used PBMCs.

CDR3 loop: CASRYSSGANVLTF. CDR3 in DNA: TGCGCCAGCCGTTACAGCTCTGGGGCCAACGTCCTGACTTTC. The J gene is TRBJ2-6, the V gene TRBV5-1; D is uncertain. The germline V gene has CDR1 SGHRS and CDR2 YFSETQ. Between the trimmed V and J ends, which lost 7 bases and 0 bases, there was a span of 8 bases. CDR3 size: 14 residues.